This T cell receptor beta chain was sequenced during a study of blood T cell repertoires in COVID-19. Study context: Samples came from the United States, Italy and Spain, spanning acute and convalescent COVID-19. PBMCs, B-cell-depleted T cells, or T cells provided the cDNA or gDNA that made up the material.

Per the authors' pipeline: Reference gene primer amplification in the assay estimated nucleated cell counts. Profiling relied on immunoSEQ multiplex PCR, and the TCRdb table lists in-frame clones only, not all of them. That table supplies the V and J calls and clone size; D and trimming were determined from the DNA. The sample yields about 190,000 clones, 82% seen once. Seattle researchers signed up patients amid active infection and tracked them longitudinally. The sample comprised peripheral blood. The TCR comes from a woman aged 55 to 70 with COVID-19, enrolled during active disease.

The CDR3 spells CASSFTGGFGYTF. CDR3 in DNA: TGTGCCAGCAGCTTTACAGGGGGCTTTGGCTACACCTTC. The chain combines TRBV7-9 with TRBJ1-2; 9 positions agree with TRBD1. This CDR3 has 13 residues. Germline lookup yields CDR1 SEHNR and CDR2 FQNEAQ (reference sequence). V was clipped by 3 bases and J by 7 bases; unmatched bases: 3. Full variable domain (rest looked up from reference TRBV7-9 and TRBJ1-2): DTGVSQNPRHKITKRGQNVTFRCDPISEHNRLYWYRQTLGQGPEFLTYFQNEAQLEKSRLLSDRFSAERPKGSFSTLEIQRTEQGDSAMYLCASSFTGGFGYTFGSGTRLTVV.